This entry concerns a single T cell receptor (beta chain). Its antigen is unidentified. This entry is derived from a study of TIL therapy for anti-PD-1-resistant metastatic lung cancer. Across the study: Patients then received nivolumab; progressors got lymphodepletion, TIL and IL-2. Patients had a median age of around 56 years (range 38-75). Tumors carried a median about 1.6 non-synonymous mutations per megabase. The study's findings and limits: The baseline peripheral repertoire was partially replaced by infused TIL clonotypes that later decayed.

V dropped 3 bases and J dropped 3 bases, with 3 bases sitting between them. The CDR3 extends over 12 amino acids. Germline V lookup: CDR1 SGDLS, CDR2 YYNGEE. Time point: pre-treatment sample, taken before nivolumab and TIL therapy. The libraries were made with immunoSEQ v3. Clones were sequenced by immunoSEQ multiplex PCR, and TCRdb holds only the in-frame ones, with some missing. The sample consists of more than 50,000 clones, about nine tenths of them appearing once. The TCR comes from a person between 30 and 80 years old with non-small cell lung cancer. Sequenced here: blood, sampled at baseline. This chain connects TRBV9 to TRBJ2-2; D gene unclear. In DNA, the CDR3 is TGTGCCAGCAGCGGAGACACCGGGGAGCTGTTTTTT. Protein sequence: CASSGDTGELFF.